The subject of this entry is one TCR beta chain. The data are from a study of blood T cell repertoires in COVID-19. At the level of the study: Samples of COVID-19 (acute and convalescent) were obtained from the United States, Italy and Spain. T cells, B-cell-depleted T cells, or PBMCs provided the cDNA or gDNA that served as material.

In the source study's methods: The authors estimated nucleated cell counts from reference gene primer amplification. This table comes from immunoSEQ multiplex PCR, and its TCRdb copy is limited to in-frame clones, with some not included. V and J calls and clone size are as listed in that table; D and trimming were resolved from the DNA. The sample lists 200,000 or so clones; about 87% were seen once. After removal of 4 bases from V and 6 bases from J, the junction contained 3 bases not matched to a gene. Germline V CDR1 and CDR2: SQVTM, ANQGSEA. The CDR3 sequence is 12 residues long. The specimen sequenced was peripheral blood. The rearrangement joins TRBV29-1 to TRBJ1-2; 9 bases line up with TRBD1. The source is a man in his fifties or sixties with acute or convalescent COVID-19. CDR3 in DNA: TGCAGCGTTGTCGACAGGGGGAATGGCTACACCTTC. Translation gives CSVVDRGNGYTF.